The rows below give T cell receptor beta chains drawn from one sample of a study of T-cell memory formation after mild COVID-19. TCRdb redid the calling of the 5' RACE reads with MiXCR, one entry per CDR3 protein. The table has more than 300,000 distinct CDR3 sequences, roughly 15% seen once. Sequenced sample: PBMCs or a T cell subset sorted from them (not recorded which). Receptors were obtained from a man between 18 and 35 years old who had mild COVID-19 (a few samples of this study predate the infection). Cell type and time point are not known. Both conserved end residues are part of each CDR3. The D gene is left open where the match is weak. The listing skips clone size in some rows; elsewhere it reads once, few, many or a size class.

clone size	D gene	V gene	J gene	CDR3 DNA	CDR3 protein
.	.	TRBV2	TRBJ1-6	TGTGCCAGCAGTGAGGGGGATAATTCACCCCTCCACTTT	CASSEGDNSPLHF
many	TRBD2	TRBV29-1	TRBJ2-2	TGCAGCGTCCTGGGGGGGGCGAACACCGGGGAGCTGTTTTTT	CSVLGGANTGELFF
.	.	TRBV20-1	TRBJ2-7	TGCAGTGCTAGAGATGGGGACGGGCGCTACGAGCAGTACTTC	CSARDGDGRYEQYF
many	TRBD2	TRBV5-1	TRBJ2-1	TGCGCCAGCTCATCTGGGGGGGGTGCCTACAATGAGCAGTTCTTC	CASSSGGGAYNEQFF
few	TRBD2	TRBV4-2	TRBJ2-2	TGTGCCAGCAGCCCCCGGGGGGGCATCGGGGAGCTGTTTTTT	CASSPRGGIGELFF
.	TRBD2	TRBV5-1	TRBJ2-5	TGCGCCAGCAGCAGGCTAGCGGGGGAGGAGACCCAGTACTTC	CASSRLAGEETQYF
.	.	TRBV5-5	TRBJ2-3	TGTGCCAGCAGCTTTACCAGGGTATCGCCAGATACGCAGTATTTT	CASSFTRVSPDTQYF
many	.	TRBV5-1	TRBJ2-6	TGCGCCAGCAGCTTGCACCTAGATGCGGGCGGGGCCAACGTCCTGACTTTC	CASSLHLDAGGANVLTF
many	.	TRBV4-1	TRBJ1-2	TGCGCCAGCAGCCAAACGTACCCTCAGGTGCTAGTTGGCTATGGCTACACCTTC	CASSQTYPQVLVGYGYTF
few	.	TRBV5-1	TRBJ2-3	TGCGCCAGCGGAGAAAGCGGAAATAGTCCAGATACGCAGTATTTT	CASGESGNSPDTQYF
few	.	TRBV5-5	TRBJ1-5	TGTGCCAGCAGCTTGGAGATGGTCAATCAGCCCCAGCATTTT	CASSLEMVNQPQHF
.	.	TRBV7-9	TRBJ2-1	TGTGCCAGCAGCCTCCGGGACCCAGGGGGGAGTGAGCAGTTCTTC	CASSLRDPGGSEQFF
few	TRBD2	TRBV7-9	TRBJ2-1	TGTGCCAGCAGCCAAGTCCTAGCGGGGGAGAATGAGCAGTTCTTC	CASSQVLAGENEQFF
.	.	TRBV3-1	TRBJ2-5	TGTGCCAGCAGCCCCTCCCTCCGGGAGACCCAGTACTTC	CASSPSLRETQYF
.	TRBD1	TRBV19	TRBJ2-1	TGTGCCAGTAGGAAGGGACAGGTCGGGAGTGAGCAGTTCTTC	CASRKGQVGSEQFF
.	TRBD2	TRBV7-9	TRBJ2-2	TGTGCCAGCAGCTTGCGACTAGCGGAGTTCACCGGGGAGCTGTTTTTT	CASSLRLAEFTGELFF
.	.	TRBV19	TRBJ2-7	TGTGCCAGTAGTCGTGGGGACGGTGGCGACGAGCAGTACTTC	CASSRGDGGDEQYF
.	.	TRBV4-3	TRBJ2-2	TGCGCCAGCAGCCAAGAAAGGGGACTCACCGGGGAGCTGTTTTTT	CASSQERGLTGELFF
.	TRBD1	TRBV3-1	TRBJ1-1	TGTGCCAGCACCCGGACAGGTAGGGGCACTGAAGCTTTCTTT	CASTRTGRGTEAFF
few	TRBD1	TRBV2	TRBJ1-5	TGTGCCGGCCGGGACAGTGGTCAGCCCCAGCATTTT	CAGRDSGQPQHF
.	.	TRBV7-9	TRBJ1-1	TGTGCCAGCAGCTTAGTAGGGGCAGGACTGAACACTGAAGCTTTCTTT	CASSLVGAGLNTEAFF
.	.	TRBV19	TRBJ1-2	TGTGCCAGTGAGAGGGGAGGCTCTGGCTACACCTTC	CASERGGSGYTF
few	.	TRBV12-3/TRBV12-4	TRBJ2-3	TGTGCCAGCAGCTCTAGGTGGGCAGATACGCAGTATTTT	CASSSRWADTQYF
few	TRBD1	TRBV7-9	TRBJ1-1	TGTGCCAGCACCCAAGAGGCCCCCACAGGGGACACTGAAGCTTTCTTT	CASTQEAPTGDTEAFF
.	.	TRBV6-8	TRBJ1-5	TGTGCCAGCAGCTACCATGGACAGACCCGCAATCAGCCCCAGCATTTT	CASSYHGQTRNQPQHF
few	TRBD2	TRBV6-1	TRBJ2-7	TGTGCCAGCAGTCTTAGACTAGCGGGGGGTAGGAACGAGCAGTACTTC	CASSLRLAGGRNEQYF